Listed here are 15 T cell receptor beta chains from one sample, sequenced in a study of T cell repertoires in cytomegalovirus infection. TCRdb independently ran MiXCR on the reads; one entry per CDR3 protein. The table records 200,000 to 250,000 distinct CDR3 sequences, around 40% of them present only once. Antigens for these TCRs are unknown. Sequencing used CD8+ T cells from cultured PBMCs, obtained from culture after CMV antigen stimulation. The receptors shown here come from a human donor in good health (CMV status not recorded). Some clones in this sample may be carry-over from other donors' samples.

This clonotype was recorded many times. This sequence joins TRBV12-3 or TRBV12-4 and TRBJ1-3; D call uncertain. Deletions cut 5 bases from V and 5 bases from J, with 7 bases between. CDR3 size: 12 residues. The CDR3 protein is CASSVRRNTIYF. CDR3 in DNA: TGTGCCAGCAGTGTCAGGAGAAACACCATATATTTT.

This clonotype was recorded a few times. The V and J genes are TRBV29-1 and TRBJ2-7; 7 bases line up with TRBD2. Unmatched junction bases numbered 8, after V lost 3 bases and J lost 3 bases. The CDR3 spans 14 residues. From germline, CDR1 is SQVTM and CDR2 ANQGSEA. The CDR3 nucleotides read TGCAGCGTTGAGGGACTCCGGGAGGACTACGAGCAGTACTTC. It is translated as CSVEGLREDYEQYF.

J is TRBJ2-3 and V is TRBV28; the D call may be TRBD1 or TRBD2 (5 bases each). Looked up from germline, CDR1 is MDHEN and CDR2 is SYDVKM. This CDR3 is 17 amino acids long. Trimming took off 6 bases at V and 3 bases at J, with 22 bases between the two ends. CDR3 sequence reads: CASRDTWTPWGTDTQYF. CDR3 sequence (DNA): TGTGCCAGCAGGGATACTTGGACGCCCTGGGGGACAGATACGCAGTATTTT.

V is TRBV20-1 and J is TRBJ2-2; D is uncertain. The CDR3 runs 13 residues. Deletions cut 0 bases from V and 4 bases from J, with 6 bases between. Germline values: CDR1 DFQATT, CDR2 SNEGSKA (reference sequence). CDR3 loop: CSARDGLTGELFF. The CDR3 nucleotides read TGCAGTGCTAGAGATGGGCTCACCGGGGAGCTGTTTTTT.

This clonotype has more than one count but fewer than ten. This sequence joins TRBV6-1 and TRBJ2-3, with 11 bases aligning to TRBD2. CDR3 length: 16 residues. CDR1 MNHNS and CDR2 SASEGT come from the germline V gene. V lost 1 base to trimming and J lost 10 bases; unmatched junction nucleotides: 10. The CDR3 reads CASSEEKLAGEEAQYF. In DNA form, the CDR3 reads TGTGCCAGCAGTGAAGAGAAACTAGCGGGGGAGGAAGCGCAGTATTTT.

J is TRBJ2-1 and V is TRBV4-1; 13 nucleotides align to TRBD2. This CDR3 has 16 residues. Germline trimming cut 3 bases from V and 3 bases from J; bases unmatched to any gene: 2. Germline V gene sequence: CDR1 MGHRA, CDR2 YSYEKL. CDR3 sequence: CASSHRTSGSYNEQFF. In nucleotides, the CDR3 is TGCGCCAGCAGCCACCGGACTAGCGGGAGCTACAATGAGCAGTTCTTC.

In its sample, this clonotype was seen a few times. This chain connects TRBV2 to TRBJ2-1; 11 bases agree with TRBD2. The CDR3 covers 14 residues. J lost 3 bases, V lost 8 bases, and 3 bases had no gene match. Germline V gene sequence: CDR1 SNHLY, CDR2 FYNNEI. CDR3 sequence (DNA): TGTGCCAGCGACCTAGCGGGGGGCTACAATGAGCAGTTCTTC. Its translation: CASDLAGGYNEQFF.

The chain joins TRBV27 to TRBJ2-3; 9 bases match TRBD2. V dropped 4 bases and J dropped 5; count of bases not matched to a gene: 10. This CDR3 region has 16 residues. CDR1 and CDR2 from the germline V gene are MNHEY and SMNVEV (reference sequence). The CDR3 protein is CASSSSSGEVVDTQYF. CDR3 nucleotides: TGTGCCAGCAGTTCCTCTAGCGGGGAAGTGGTAGATACGCAGTATTTT.

The V and J genes are TRBV10-3 and TRBJ2-1; tentative D call: TRBD2 (7 bases). The CDR3 runs 14 residues. Per the germline V gene, CDR1 is ENHRY and CDR2 is SYGVKD. Trimming pared 11 bases from V and 4 bases from J, leaving 18 bases between. CDR3 amino acids: CASEGGTDYNEQFF. CDR3 coding DNA: TGTGCCTCCGAGGGGGGGACTGATTACAATGAGCAGTTCTTC.

CDR3 sequence: CASSLVRAKNIQYF. CDR3 DNA sequence: TGTGCCAGCAGCTTAGTTAGGGCCAAAAACATTCAGTACTTC. The rearrangement uses TRBV7-9 and TRBJ2-4; D not certain. Trimming pared 1 base from V and 1 base from J, leaving 5 bases between. This CDR3 is 14 amino acids long. CDR1 SEHNR and CDR2 FQNEAQ come from the germline V gene (reference sequence).

J is TRBJ1-1 and V is TRBV7-9, with D hard to call. Germline V gives CDR1 SEHNR, CDR2 FQNEAQ (reference sequence). Trimming took 4 bases from V and 0 from J, leaving 15 bases between them. This CDR3 is 16 amino acids long. CDR3 sequence: CASSSLGGLMNTEAFF. For the CDR3, the DNA is TGTGCCAGCAGCTCCCTTGGAGGCCTAATGAACACTGAAGCTTTCTTT.

This clonotype came up a few times. The gene calls are TRBV15 and TRBJ2-3; 14 bases are a match to TRBD2. The germline V gene encodes CDR1 LNHNV and CDR2 YYDKDF (reference sequence). J gave up 2 bases and V 6 bases, and 4 bases lay outside the gene matches. CDR3 length: 16 amino acids. CDR3 loop: CATSKGLAGDTDTQYF. In nucleotides, the CDR3 is TGTGCCACCAGTAAGGGACTAGCGGGAGACACAGATACGCAGTATTTT.

There are a few counts of this clonotype. The CDR3 sequence: CASRGVNRARVETQYF. The CDR3 DNA is TGTGCCAGCCGAGGAGTTAACAGGGCGAGGGTAGAGACCCAGTACTTC. This chain uses TRBV27 with TRBJ2-5, with a weak D call TRBD1 (6 bases). V was clipped by 8 bases and J by 4 bases, with 23 bases between them. CDR1 is MNHEY, CDR2 SMNVEV, per germline (reference sequence). The CDR3 consists of 16 residues.

This chain connects TRBV28 to TRBJ2-3; no reliable D call. The CDR3 runs 13 residues. V was shortened by 7 bases and J by 1 base, with 9 bases between the two germline ends. Germline values: CDR1 MDHEN, CDR2 SYDVKM. The CDR3 DNA reads TGTGCCAGCACGTGGCCGGGCACAGATACGCAGTATTTT. It encodes CASTWPGTDTQYF.

This clonotype was seen repeatedly, ten times or more. The genes are TRBV7-2 and TRBJ1-4; D is perhaps TRBD1 (6 bases). CDR1 is SGHTA, CDR2 FQGNSA, per germline. Trimming removed 5 bases at V and 4 bases at J, with 20 bases between. The CDR3 runs 17 residues. As DNA, the CDR3 is TGTGCCAGCAGCGCACGCAGGGGATTAAGGAGTAATGAAAAACTGTTTTTT. It translates to CASSARRGLRSNEKLFF. The complete variable domain, with remaining parts taken from reference TRBV7-2 and TRBJ1-4, reads GAGVSQSPSNKVTEKGKDVELRCDPISGHTALYWYRQSLGQGLEFLIYFQGNSAPDKSGLPSDRFSAERTGGSVSTLTIQRTQQEDSAVYLCASSARRGLRSNEKLFFGSGTQLSVL.